A selection of T cell receptor beta chains follows, all from one sample in a study of blood T cell repertoires in COVID-19. Generated by immunoSEQ multiplex PCR, the TCRdb table keeps only in-frame clones and is missing some. Found here are 350,000 to 450,000 clones, 65% to 90% of them singletons; the top ten hold about 7.1%. Sequenced: peripheral blood. The source is a woman aged 60-70 years with COVID-19, enrolled during active disease. The CDR3 runs from the conserved cysteine through the conserved F or W. D genes are given only for firm matches. Expanded clones get a size class; other rows say once, few or many, or leave the size out.

>NA|NA|TRBV6-5|TRBJ2-3|14
TGTGCCAGCAGTTACGGGGGGGCCACAGATACGCAGTATTTT
CASSYGGATDTQYF
>NA|NA|TRBV30|TRBJ1-6|12
TGTGCCTGCCCAGGGTTACACTCACCCCTCCACTTT
CACPGLHSPLHF
>TRBD1|NA|TRBV6-2/TRBV6-3|TRBJ1-2|14
TGTGCCAGCAGTGCACAGGGGGCGGGCTATGGCTACACCTTC
CASSAQGAGYGYTF
>NA|NA|TRBV5-1|TRBJ1-5|13
TGCGCCAGCAGCTTTGCAGACAATCAGCCCCAGCATTTT
CASSFADNQPQHF
>NA|NA|TRBV6-6|TRBJ1-5|13
TGTGCCAGCAGCGGGGGGAGGGGACAGCCCCAGCATTTT
CASSGGRGQPQHF
>NA|NA|TRBV3-1/TRBV3-2|TRBJ2-2|17
TGTGCCAGCAGCCCAAGATACGGCAGGACGAACACCGGGGAGCTGTTTTTT
CASSPRYGRTNTGELFF
>NA|many|TRBV6-1|TRBJ1-2|15
TGTGCCAGCAGTGAACCAGGGTATTCTAACTATGGCTACACCTTC
CASSEPGYSNYGYTF
>NA|NA|TRBV19|TRBJ2-1|15
TGTGCCAGTAGTACAACCCCGAGTCGGGTAAATGAGCAGTTCTTC
CASSTTPSRVNEQFF
>TRBD1|NA|TRBV4-1|TRBJ1-2|15
TGCGCCAGCAGCCAAGAAGACAGGGGATACTATGGCTACACCTTC
CASSQEDRGYYGYTF
>NA|NA|TRBV3-1/TRBV3-2|TRBJ2-7|15
TGTGCCAGCAGCTCCCCCGGGGGATTACCCTACGAGCAGTACTTC
CASSSPGGLPYEQYF
>TRBD1|NA|TRBV7-2|TRBJ2-7|14
TGTGCCAGCAGCCCCCGGACAGGAACCTACGAGCAGTACTTC
CASSPRTGTYEQYF
>TRBD1|few|TRBV7-9|TRBJ1-3|15
TGTGCCAGCAGCTCAAGGGGACAGGATGGAAACACCATATATTTT
CASSSRGQDGNTIYF
>TRBD2|NA|TRBV11-3|TRBJ2-1|14
TGTGCCAGCAGCTCCCCCGGGAGGAACAATGAGCAGTTCTTC
CASSSPGRNNEQFF
>TRBD2|NA|TRBV7-3|TRBJ2-1|14
TGTGCCAGCAGCTTTTCCGGGGGGGATGGTGAGCAGTTCTTC
CASSFSGGDGEQFF
>TRBD1|NA|TRBV12-3/TRBV12-4|TRBJ2-7|13
TGTGCCAGCAGGCGACAGGGCGGTGTCGAGCAGTACTTC
CASRRQGGVEQYF
>NA|NA|TRBV11-3|TRBJ2-1|15
TGTGCCAGCAGCTTGGGGCAGGTAACGGACAATGAGCAGTTCTTC
CASSLGQVTDNEQFF
>NA|NA|TRBV15|TRBJ1-2|16
TGTGCCACCAGCAGAGATTTTACAGAGACTAACTATGGCTACACCTTC
CATSRDFTETNYGYTF
>TRBD1|NA|TRBV5-1|TRBJ1-2|17
TGCGCCAGCAGCTCCCGAGGAAAGACAGGGGGCAACTATGGCTACACCTTC
CASSSRGKTGGNYGYTF
>TRBD1|NA|TRBV27|TRBJ1-5|18
TGTGCCAGCAGTTTATGGGGACTTGGGACAGGTAGCAATCAGCCCCAGCATTTT
CASSLWGLGTGSNQPQHF
>TRBD1|NA|TRBV7-3|TRBJ2-1|15
TGTGCCAGCAGTCTTTCCGGGACAGGGGGCAATGAGCAGTTCTTC
CASSLSGTGGNEQFF
>NA|NA|TRBV6-6|TRBJ1-4|16
TGTGCCAGCAGTTACACCCAAGCGGAGGGACGTGAAAAACTGTTTTTT
CASSYTQAEGREKLFF
>TRBD1|NA|TRBV7-6|TRBJ1-1|17
TGTGCCAGCAGCTTGTCCCCAGGACAGGGGGCCGGCACTGAAGCTTTCTTT
CASSLSPGQGAGTEAFF
>TRBD1|NA|TRBV5-1|TRBJ2-1|16
TGCGCCAGCAGCTTGGAACCCGGACAGGGGAGCCATGAGCAGTTCTTC
CASSLEPGQGSHEQFF
>TRBD1|NA|TRBV19|TRBJ1-6|13
TGTGCCAGTAGCGACAGGGAATCTTCGCCCCTCCACTTT
CASSDRESSPLHF
>TRBD2|NA|TRBV18|TRBJ2-1|16
TGTGCCAGCTCTCATAAACTAGCGGGGAATAACAATGAGCAGTTCTTC
CASSHKLAGNNNEQFF
>NA|NA|TRBV19|TRBJ2-1|16
TGTGCCAGTAGATCCGGGGATGGCGGGGACCTTAATGAGCAGTTCTTC
CASRSGDGGDLNEQFF
>NA|NA|TRBV7-3|TRBJ2-1|13
TGTGCCAGCAGCCCCACAGGCACCAATGAGCAGTTCTTC
CASSPTGTNEQFF
>TRBD1|NA|TRBV25-1|TRBJ1-1|15
TGTGCCAGCAGTGAACCAGCCTCGACAGGGACTGAAGCTTTCTTT
CASSEPASTGTEAFF
>TRBD1|NA|TRBV6-4|TRBJ1-2|16
TGTGCCAGCAGGCAGACAGGGGCCCCATCTAACTATGGCTACACCTTC
CASRQTGAPSNYGYTF
>NA|NA|TRBV11-3|TRBJ2-2|15
TGTGCCAGCAGCTTGATTGGTCGGGACACCGGGGAGCTGTTTTTT
CASSLIGRDTGELFF
>NA|once|TRBV27|TRBJ1-1|14
TGTGCCAGCAGAAGAGGGGGACAAAACACTGAAGCTTTCTTT
CASRRGGQNTEAFF
>TRBD1|NA|TRBV11-2|TRBJ1-6|13
TGTGCCAGCAGCTTAGATCTACGACAGGGGATACACTTT
CASSLDLRQGIHF
>NA|few|TRBV5-6|TRBJ2-7|11
TGTGCCAGCAGCTCCCACTACGAGCAGTACTTC
CASSSHYEQYF
>NA|NA|TRBV3-1/TRBV3-2|TRBJ2-2|16
TGTGCCAGCAGCCCCATCCGGGACATTCTTACCGGGGAGCTGTTTTTT
CASSPIRDILTGELFF
>NA|NA|TRBV9|TRBJ1-4|15
TGTGCCAGCAGCCCCGACAGAGCAACTAATGAAAAACTGTTTTTT
CASSPDRATNEKLFF